This TCR beta chain appears in the sequencing data of a study of blood T cell repertoires in COVID-19. Study details: Some COVID-19 samples were acute and others convalescent; all came from the United States, Italy and Spain. From T cells, B-cell-depleted T cells, or PBMCs came the material, which was cDNA or gDNA.

The CDR3 covers 17 residues. In the authors' methods: The assay estimated nucleated cells by amplifying reference gene primers. Here immunoSEQ multiplex PCR was the method, and the copy in TCRdb shows in-frame clones only, minus some. The V and J calls and clone size were taken over from that table, and D and trimming were inferred from the DNA. The repertoire holds 150,000 to 200,000 clones, with 81% as singletons. The receptor's source is an elderly woman with COVID-19, enrolled during active disease. The J gene is TRBJ2-4, the V gene TRBV21-1; the D segment call TRBD2 is taken from the table without a DNA check. TRBV21-1 is a pseudogene segment. Sequencing input: peripheral blood. CDR3 residues: CASSLRPGLATKNIQYF. In DNA form, the CDR3 reads TGTGCCAGCAGCCTACGTCCGGGACTAGCGACCAAAAACATTCAGTACTTC.